This TCR beta chain is drawn from a study of shared clonotypes between healthy human individuals. Study overall: Every donor yielded three CD4 naive, three CD4 memory, two CD8 naive and one CD8 memory plate.

Only CD45RO-negative cells positively selected for CCR7 counted as naive CD8 cells, so terminally differentiated effector memory CD45RA+ cells were excluded. Germline V gives CDR1 LNHNV, CDR2 YYDKDF (reference sequence). V trimming: 0 bases; J trimming: 4 bases; junction bases outside the gene matches: 5. The CDR3 is made up of 16 amino acids. Findings and limits, study-wide: A reduction in generation probabilities was seen for non-shared clonotypes relative to those shared by all four donors.

Under the authors' procedure: As immunoSEQ supplied junction-only sequences (without quality scores), filtering differed. Clones were read by immunoSEQ multiplex PCR, and TCRdb kept only the in-frame ones, dropping some. That table supplies the V and J calls and clone size; D and trimming were determined from the DNA. The table lists over 800,000 clones, nearly 95% of them singletons, with more than 20% in the top ten. About this clone: The target antigen is unknown.

The source of this sequence is a man aged 30 to 45 in good health. The chain joins TRBV15 to TRBJ2-7; 11 nucleotides align to TRBD2. What was sequenced was naive CD8+ T cells sorted from blood. CDR3 region: CATSRDPTSGGYEQYF. As DNA, the CDR3 is TGTGCCACCAGCAGAGATCCCACTAGCGGGGGTTACGAGCAGTACTTC.